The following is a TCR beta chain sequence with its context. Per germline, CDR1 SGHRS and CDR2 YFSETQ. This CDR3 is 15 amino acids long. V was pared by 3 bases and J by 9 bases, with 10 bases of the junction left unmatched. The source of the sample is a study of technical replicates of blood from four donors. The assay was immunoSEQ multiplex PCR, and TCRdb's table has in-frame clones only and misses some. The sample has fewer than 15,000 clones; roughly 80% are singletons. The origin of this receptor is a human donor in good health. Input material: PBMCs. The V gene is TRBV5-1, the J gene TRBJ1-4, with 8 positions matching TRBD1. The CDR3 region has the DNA TGCGCCAGCAGCTCAGTACAGGGGGGAATGAAAAAACTGTTTTTT. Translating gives CASSSVQGGMKKLFF.